The 23 T cell receptor beta chains below all came from one sample that was sequenced in a study of CD8 T cells in ankylosing spondylitis. Findings and limits, study-wide: Among TCR beta sequences, a motif of roughly 8 highly homologous variants appeared characteristic of ankylosing spondylitis blood.

These receptors' antigens are unknown. Via MiXCR, TCRdb re-called the 5' RACE reads, giving one row per CDR3 protein. Of about 500,000 distinct CDR3 sequences in the sample, 9.5% to 15% are singletons; the top ten hold under 7.5%. Sequencing was done on a sample of blood, either unsorted or a sorted T cell fraction (not recorded which). Source of these receptors: a male donor with ankylosing spondylitis.

At least ten counts were recorded for this clonotype. J is TRBJ2-1 and V is TRBV29-1; possibly TRBD2 for D (6 bases). V gave up 7 bases and J gave up 2 bases, with 9 bases separating them. CDR3 length: 12 amino acids. The germline gives CDR1 SQVTM, CDR2 ANQGSEA. The CDR3 coding sequence is TGCAGCGCGGGACTTCCCTACAATGAGCAGTTCTTC. Translation: CSAGLPYNEQFF.

V and J are TRBV20-1 and TRBJ2-7; D may be TRBD1 (5 bases). V was cut by 4 bases and J by 1 base, with 11 bases left in between. This CDR3 is built from 13 residues. Germline CDR1 is DFQATT and CDR2 is SNEGSKA (reference sequence). This CDR3 is CSATQGLSYEQYF. DNA for the CDR3: TGCAGTGCTACCCAGGGATTATCCTACGAGCAGTACTTC.

This clonotype was detected only a few times. V gene TRBV27 combines with J gene TRBJ2-7; D remains ambiguous. V lost 3 bases and J 2 bases, leaving 14 bases between the germline ends. Germline CDR1 and CDR2: MNHEY and SMNVEV (reference sequence). CDR3 length: 15 amino acids. The CDR3 bases are TGTGCCAGCAGTTTGAAGCCGGTGGGTACCTACGAGCAGTACGTC. This encodes CASSLKPVGTYEQYV.

This clonotype was detected only once. This chain links TRBV20-1 with TRBJ2-5, with D possibly matching TRBD1 (6 bases). Trimming took off 6 bases at V and 3 bases at J, with 11 bases between the two ends. CDR3 length equals 12 residues. Germline-derived CDR1 and CDR2 are DFQATT and SNEGSKA (reference sequence). The CDR3 bases are TGCAGTGCATACCGGGACAAAGAGACCCAGTACTTC. The encoded protein is CSAYRDKETQYF.

This clonotype was seen a handful of times. The gene calls are TRBV18 and TRBJ2-2; D is perhaps TRBD2 (6 bases). V was shortened by 6 bases and J by 4 bases, with 15 bases between the two germline ends. The germline gives CDR1 KGHSH, CDR2 LQKENI. The CDR3 has 15 amino acids. The CDR3 sequence is CASSTGTPGTGELFF. Here the CDR3 DNA reads TGTGCCAGCTCTACCGGGACTCCTGGCACCGGGGAGCTGTTTTTT.

In this sample, this clonotype turned up a few times. V gene TRBV5-1 combines with J gene TRBJ2-1; D is ambiguous. V was shortened by 5 bases and J by 0 bases, with 12 bases between the two germline ends. CDR1 is SGHRS and CDR2 is YFSETQ in the germline V gene. The CDR3 has 15 residues. CDR3 residues: CASSLQPSSYNEQFF. The CDR3 nucleotides are TGCGCCAGCAGTCTACAGCCCAGCTCCTACAATGAGCAGTTCTTC. The full variable domain, its missing parts supplied by reference TRBV5-1 and TRBJ2-1, is KAGVTQTPRYLIKTRGQQVTLSCSPISGHRSVSWYQQTPGQGLQFLFEYFSETQRNKGNFPGRFSGRQFSNSRSEMNVSTLELGDSALYLCASSLQPSSYNEQFFGPGTRLTVL.

This clonotype was counted a few times. The chain employs TRBV11-2 and TRBJ1-2, with D possibly TRBD1 on 6 matching bases. With 1 base removed from V and 7 bases from J, the gap between germline ends came to 22 bases. Germline values: CDR1 SGHAT, CDR2 FQNNGV. This CDR3 region has 17 residues. This chain's CDR3 is CASSLGGGIVGRGGYTF. The DNA of the CDR3 is TGTGCCAGCAGCTTAGGAGGGGGTATAGTTGGGCGTGGTGGCTACACCTTC.

This clonotype was recorded at least ten times. CDR3 loop: CASSLDPGVDGNTIYF. The CDR3 DNA sequence: TGTGCCAGCAGCTTAGATCCCGGGGTGGATGGAAACACCATATATTTT. The chain employs TRBV11-2 and TRBJ1-3; no clear D gene. CDR3 length: 16 residues. CDR1 is SGHAT, CDR2 FQNNGV, per germline. The V end was cut by 0 bases, the J end by 3 bases, with 12 bases between.

This clonotype has a count of ten or more. The CDR3 DNA reads as TGCAGCGTTTCTGGTTCGTGGACAGATACGCAGTATTTT. Protein: CSVSGSWTDTQYF. The rearrangement joins TRBV29-1 to TRBJ2-3, with unresolved D. In germline, CDR1 is SQVTM, CDR2 ANQGSEA. The CDR3 covers 13 residues. V lost 5 bases to trimming and J lost 3 bases, with 12 bases between them.

V gene TRBV29-1 combines with J gene TRBJ2-2; 7 positions match TRBD2. V lost 4 bases and J lost 5; bases outside the gene matches: 7. Germline CDR1 and CDR2: SQVTM and ANQGSEA. The CDR3 loop spans 14 amino acids. CDR3 amino acids: CSVGSSGITGELFF. The CDR3 coding sequence is TGCAGCGTTGGGTCTAGCGGAATAACCGGGGAGCTGTTTTTT.

This clonotype turned up a few times. The chain carries TRBV20-1 and TRBJ1-3; weak D call: TRBD1 (5 bases). Trimming stripped 2 bases from V and 5 bases from J, with 10 bases between. Germline lookup yields CDR1 DFQATT and CDR2 SNEGSKA (reference sequence). The CDR3 sequence is 13 residues long. The CDR3 DNA reads as TGCAGTGCTAGAACGCAGGGTCGAAACACCATATATTTT. It codes for CSARTQGRNTIYF.

In this sample, this clonotype turned up many times. J is TRBJ2-5 and V is TRBV12-3 or TRBV12-4, with unresolved D. Trimming took 7 bases from V and 7 from J, leaving 13 bases between them. The CDR3 has 12 amino acids. The CDR3 coding sequence is TGTGCCAGCACCCCCACAGAAGGGACCCAGTACTTC. Protein: CASTPTEGTQYF.

The chain joins TRBV3-1 to TRBJ2-7; a weak D match, TRBD2 (5 bases). The CDR3 length is 12 residues. The V and J ends lost 5 bases and 7 bases respectively, with 12 bases between them. The germline CDR1 and CDR2 sequences are LGHDT and YNNKEL (reference sequence). CDR3 loop: CASSFSAGEQYF. CDR3 nucleotide sequence: TGTGCCAGCAGCTTCTCGGCGGGTGAGCAGTACTTC.

There are many counts of this clonotype. V and J are TRBV14 and TRBJ1-1, with a possible D match to TRBD1 (6 bases). V was pared by 4 bases and J by 2 bases, with 14 bases between. Germline CDR1 SGHDN, CDR2 FVKESK. The CDR3 length is 15 residues. CDR3: CASSLSARGNTEAFF. In DNA form, the CDR3 reads TGTGCCAGCAGCCTTAGCGCCAGGGGAAACACTGAAGCTTTCTTT. Full variable domain (remainder filled in from reference TRBV14 and TRBJ1-1): EAGVTQFPSHSVIEKGQTVTLRCDPISGHDNLYWYRRVMGKEIKFLLHFVKESKQDESGMPNNRFLAERTGGTYSTLKVQPAELEDSGVYFCASSLSARGNTEAFFGQGTRLTVV.

This clonotype was recorded at least ten times. This chain uses TRBV3-1 with TRBJ1-2; no definite D call. Per germline, CDR1 LGHDT and CDR2 YNNKEL (reference sequence). Trimming cost V 3 bases and J 3 bases, with 11 bases left between them. CDR3 length: 14 residues. The DNA of the CDR3 is TGTGCCAGCAGCCACTTAGGAGGGCACTATGGCTACACCTTC. This sequence encodes CASSHLGGHYGYTF.

This clonotype showed up just a few times. The V call is TRBV6-2 or TRBV6-3, the J call TRBJ2-7, with D hard to call. The germline V gene has CDR1 MNHEY and CDR2 SVGEGT. This CDR3 is built from 11 residues. The ends were cut back, 6 bases at V and 3 bases at J, with 6 bases in the middle. This CDR3 reads CASRDDYEQYV. CDR3 sequence (DNA): TGTGCCAGCAGGGATGACTACGAGCAGTACGTC.

CDR3 nucleotides: TGTGCCAGTAGTATGTTTCGGGAAGGTAGCAATCAGCCCCAGCATTTT. Translation: CASSMFREGSNQPQHF. The gene calls are TRBV19 and TRBJ1-5; D remains ambiguous. CDR1 is LNHDA, CDR2 SQIVND, per germline (reference sequence). The CDR3 has 16 amino acids. Trimming took off 3 bases at V and 0 bases at J, with 12 bases between the two ends.

The genes are TRBV10-3 and TRBJ2-7; a weak D match, TRBD1 (7 bases). V lost 11 bases and J lost 3, with 14 bases in between. Germline CDR1 reads ENHRY; CDR2 reads SYGVKD. The CDR3 is made up of 12 amino acids. The CDR3 DNA reads TGTGCCTCGGGGGACAGAAACTACGAGCAGTACGTC. Translation gives CASGDRNYEQYV.

There are a few counts of this clonotype. The rearrangement uses TRBV24-1 and TRBJ2-2, with 14 bases that match TRBD2. V lost 3 bases and J lost 7; bases outside the gene matches: 6. Germline V gene lookup returns CDR1 KGHDR and CDR2 SFDVKD. This CDR3 has 17 residues. CDR3: CATSDLGTSGRVGELFF. The DNA of the CDR3 is TGTGCCACCAGTGATCTTGGGACTAGCGGGAGAGTCGGGGAGCTGTTTTTT.

The chain carries TRBV19 and TRBJ2-5; 9 positions agree with TRBD1. The CDR3 runs to 14 residues. Per germline, CDR1 LNHDA and CDR2 SQIVND (reference sequence). V trimming: 5 bases; J trimming: 3 bases; junction bases outside the gene matches: 4. The CDR3 DNA follows: TGTGCCAGTAGTCGGGACAGGGAGAAAGAGACCCAGTACTTC. Its translation: CASSRDREKETQYF.

This clonotype showed up just a few times. V and J are TRBV25-1 and TRBJ2-5; 7 nucleotides align to TRBD1. This CDR3 contains 14 residues. CDR1 and CDR2 from the germline V gene are MGHDK and SYGVNS. V trimming: 5 bases; J trimming: 5 bases; junction bases outside the gene matches: 8. CDR3 bases: TGTGCCAGCAGTCGGGCAGGGGGTTTGGAGACCCAGTACTTC. This codes for CASSRAGGLETQYF.

This clonotype has just a few counts. The chain joins TRBV5-5 to TRBJ1-1; 12 bases line up with TRBD1. V trimming: 2 bases; J trimming: 6 bases; junction bases outside the gene matches: 8. CDR3 size: 16 residues. Germline V gene data show CDR1 as SGHKS and CDR2 as YYEKEE (reference sequence). The CDR3: CASSLAGQGAPAEAFF. CDR3 sequence (DNA): TGTGCCAGCAGCTTAGCGGGACAGGGGGCGCCGGCTGAAGCTTTCTTT.

This clonotype appeared many times. The rearrangement joins TRBV15 to TRBJ2-3, with D perhaps TRBD2 (5 bases). This CDR3 comprises 14 residues. Germline V CDR1 and CDR2: LNHNV, YYDKDF (reference sequence). V gave up 4 bases and J gave up 4 bases, with 12 bases separating them. The CDR3 region is CATSIGGSSDTQYF. The DNA for the CDR3 is TGTGCCACCAGCATCGGTGGGAGCTCAGATACGCAGTATTTT.